The rows below give T cell receptor beta chains drawn from one sample of a study of T cell repertoires in cytomegalovirus infection. No cognate antigen is known for these TCRs. TCRdb used MiXCR to reprocess the reads, holding one entry per CDR3 protein. The sample holds nearly 700,000 distinct CDR3 sequences, around 31% seen once. Sequencing was performed on cultured PBMCs, taken from culture after CMV antigen stimulation. The receptors shown here come from a human donor in good health (CMV status not recorded). Some clones in this sample may be carry-over from other donors' samples. Both conserved end residues are part of each CDR3. D genes are given only for firm matches.

j_call: TRBJ2-7; d_call: .; v_call: TRBV7-8; cdr3_aa: CASSLRKWEQYF
j_call: TRBJ1-1; d_call: TRBD1; v_call: TRBV7-2; cdr3_aa: CASSLQGQGANTEAFF
j_call: TRBJ2-7; d_call: .; v_call: TRBV12-3/TRBV12-4; cdr3_aa: CASSRDEQYF
j_call: TRBJ2-1; d_call: .; v_call: TRBV10-3; cdr3_aa: CAASYRGLDNEQFF
j_call: TRBJ2-1; d_call: .; v_call: TRBV6-1; cdr3_aa: CASSDGPGSYNEQFF
j_call: TRBJ2-1; d_call: TRBD2; v_call: TRBV4-1; cdr3_aa: CASSQAMGGYSEQFF
j_call: TRBJ1-6; d_call: .; v_call: TRBV7-6; cdr3_aa: CASSQTGRGGGNSPLHF
j_call: TRBJ1-4; d_call: .; v_call: TRBV7-2; cdr3_aa: CASSPAGGRGEKLFF
j_call: TRBJ2-1; d_call: TRBD1; v_call: TRBV6-6; cdr3_aa: CASSYGTGIDNEQFF
j_call: TRBJ1-1; d_call: .; v_call: TRBV5-4; cdr3_aa: CASSLPLGRVTEAFF
j_call: TRBJ2-7; d_call: TRBD1; v_call: TRBV27; cdr3_aa: CASSARQGYYEQYF
j_call: TRBJ2-1; d_call: .; v_call: TRBV7-9; cdr3_aa: CASSLKGNLDHEQFF
j_call: TRBJ2-5; d_call: .; v_call: TRBV18; cdr3_aa: CASSRGSSAETQYF
j_call: TRBJ1-4; d_call: .; v_call: TRBV7-4; cdr3_aa: CASRPPGLLNEKLFF
j_call: TRBJ2-6; d_call: TRBD1; v_call: TRBV6-2/TRBV6-3; cdr3_aa: CASRPGQGTSGANVLTF
j_call: TRBJ2-3; d_call: TRBD2; v_call: TRBV11-3; cdr3_aa: CASSPSGPTDTQYF
j_call: TRBJ2-3; d_call: TRBD2; v_call: TRBV11-2; cdr3_aa: CASRPSGAGVEYF
j_call: TRBJ1-5; d_call: .; v_call: TRBV6-2/TRBV6-3; cdr3_aa: CAIGYGQPQHF
j_call: TRBJ2-5; d_call: .; v_call: TRBV6-2/TRBV6-3; cdr3_aa: CASSPRQVGTETQYF
j_call: TRBJ1-5; d_call: TRBD1; v_call: TRBV7-8; cdr3_aa: CASSLARQGNQPQHF
j_call: TRBJ1-1; d_call: .; v_call: TRBV19; cdr3_aa: CASSISSVPGNTEAFF
j_call: TRBJ2-5; d_call: .; v_call: TRBV25-1; cdr3_aa: CASSESGKETQYF
j_call: TRBJ1-4; d_call: .; v_call: TRBV12-5; cdr3_aa: CASGSSGRRSEKLFF
j_call: TRBJ1-1; d_call: TRBD1; v_call: TRBV7-9; cdr3_aa: CASSTRTGKDTEAFF
j_call: TRBJ2-5; d_call: .; v_call: TRBV10-3; cdr3_aa: CAISESVYETQYF
j_call: TRBJ2-5; d_call: TRBD1; v_call: TRBV6-1; cdr3_aa: CATMEGTGWIRLETQYF
j_call: TRBJ2-4; d_call: TRBD1; v_call: TRBV5-1; cdr3_aa: CASSLTGGQDIQYF
j_call: TRBJ2-1; d_call: .; v_call: TRBV28; cdr3_aa: CASSNPGWIPNNEQFF
j_call: TRBJ1-5; d_call: .; v_call: TRBV7-4; cdr3_aa: CASREGIWGSNQPQHF
j_call: TRBJ2-1; d_call: TRBD2; v_call: TRBV20-1; cdr3_aa: CSARRPGTKYNEQFF
j_call: TRBJ1-1; d_call: .; v_call: TRBV10-3; cdr3_aa: CAISALNTEAFF
j_call: TRBJ2-1; d_call: .; v_call: TRBV12-3/TRBV12-4; cdr3_aa: CASRLDSYNEQFF
j_call: TRBJ1-2; d_call: .; v_call: TRBV6-5; cdr3_aa: CASSERQGLYGYTF
j_call: TRBJ2-2; d_call: .; v_call: TRBV7-8; cdr3_aa: CASSFYRSQTNTGELFF
j_call: TRBJ2-1; d_call: TRBD1; v_call: TRBV2; cdr3_aa: CASSVETTGGGEQFF
j_call: TRBJ2-3; d_call: TRBD2; v_call: TRBV12-3/TRBV12-4; cdr3_aa: CASSSLIAGGPTDTQYF
j_call: TRBJ1-1; d_call: .; v_call: TRBV2; cdr3_aa: CASSTPFAPNTEAFF
j_call: TRBJ1-2; d_call: .; v_call: TRBV7-2; cdr3_aa: CASSLTSGRYGYTF
j_call: TRBJ2-1; d_call: TRBD2; v_call: TRBV7-9; cdr3_aa: CASSSIPGLAAYNEQFF
j_call: TRBJ2-2; d_call: .; v_call: TRBV3-1; cdr3_aa: CASSRHTGELFF
j_call: TRBJ2-1; d_call: TRBD2; v_call: TRBV7-6; cdr3_aa: CASSSGLAGGYEQFF
j_call: TRBJ2-2; d_call: TRBD2; v_call: TRBV5-4; cdr3_aa: CASSFIGGRDGELFF
j_call: TRBJ2-3; d_call: .; v_call: TRBV28; cdr3_aa: CASQNPSTDTQYF
j_call: TRBJ1-1; d_call: .; v_call: TRBV7-8; cdr3_aa: CASSLPRENTEAFF
j_call: TRBJ1-2; d_call: TRBD1; v_call: TRBV7-2; cdr3_aa: CASSRQGALNYGYTF
j_call: TRBJ1-2; d_call: TRBD1; v_call: TRBV2; cdr3_aa: CASSATGGGYGYTF
j_call: TRBJ2-3; d_call: .; v_call: TRBV7-2; cdr3_aa: CASSLRGRLNTQYF
j_call: TRBJ1-2; d_call: TRBD1; v_call: TRBV5-4; cdr3_aa: CASNLQGARGPLYGYTF
j_call: TRBJ2-7; d_call: .; v_call: TRBV10-3; cdr3_aa: CAISESVGSYEQYF
j_call: TRBJ1-4; d_call: .; v_call: TRBV10-3; cdr3_aa: CAISQGPPTNEKLFF
j_call: TRBJ2-3; d_call: .; v_call: TRBV7-2; cdr3_aa: CASSLVPFSTDTQYF
j_call: TRBJ2-5; d_call: .; v_call: TRBV7-9; cdr3_aa: CASSRGGYETQYF
j_call: TRBJ1-3; d_call: .; v_call: TRBV4-1; cdr3_aa: CASSQAPLRGGGNTIYF
j_call: TRBJ2-7; d_call: .; v_call: TRBV7-2; cdr3_aa: CASSFNRVAYEQYF
j_call: TRBJ1-3; d_call: .; v_call: TRBV9; cdr3_aa: CASSIGPNSGNTIYF